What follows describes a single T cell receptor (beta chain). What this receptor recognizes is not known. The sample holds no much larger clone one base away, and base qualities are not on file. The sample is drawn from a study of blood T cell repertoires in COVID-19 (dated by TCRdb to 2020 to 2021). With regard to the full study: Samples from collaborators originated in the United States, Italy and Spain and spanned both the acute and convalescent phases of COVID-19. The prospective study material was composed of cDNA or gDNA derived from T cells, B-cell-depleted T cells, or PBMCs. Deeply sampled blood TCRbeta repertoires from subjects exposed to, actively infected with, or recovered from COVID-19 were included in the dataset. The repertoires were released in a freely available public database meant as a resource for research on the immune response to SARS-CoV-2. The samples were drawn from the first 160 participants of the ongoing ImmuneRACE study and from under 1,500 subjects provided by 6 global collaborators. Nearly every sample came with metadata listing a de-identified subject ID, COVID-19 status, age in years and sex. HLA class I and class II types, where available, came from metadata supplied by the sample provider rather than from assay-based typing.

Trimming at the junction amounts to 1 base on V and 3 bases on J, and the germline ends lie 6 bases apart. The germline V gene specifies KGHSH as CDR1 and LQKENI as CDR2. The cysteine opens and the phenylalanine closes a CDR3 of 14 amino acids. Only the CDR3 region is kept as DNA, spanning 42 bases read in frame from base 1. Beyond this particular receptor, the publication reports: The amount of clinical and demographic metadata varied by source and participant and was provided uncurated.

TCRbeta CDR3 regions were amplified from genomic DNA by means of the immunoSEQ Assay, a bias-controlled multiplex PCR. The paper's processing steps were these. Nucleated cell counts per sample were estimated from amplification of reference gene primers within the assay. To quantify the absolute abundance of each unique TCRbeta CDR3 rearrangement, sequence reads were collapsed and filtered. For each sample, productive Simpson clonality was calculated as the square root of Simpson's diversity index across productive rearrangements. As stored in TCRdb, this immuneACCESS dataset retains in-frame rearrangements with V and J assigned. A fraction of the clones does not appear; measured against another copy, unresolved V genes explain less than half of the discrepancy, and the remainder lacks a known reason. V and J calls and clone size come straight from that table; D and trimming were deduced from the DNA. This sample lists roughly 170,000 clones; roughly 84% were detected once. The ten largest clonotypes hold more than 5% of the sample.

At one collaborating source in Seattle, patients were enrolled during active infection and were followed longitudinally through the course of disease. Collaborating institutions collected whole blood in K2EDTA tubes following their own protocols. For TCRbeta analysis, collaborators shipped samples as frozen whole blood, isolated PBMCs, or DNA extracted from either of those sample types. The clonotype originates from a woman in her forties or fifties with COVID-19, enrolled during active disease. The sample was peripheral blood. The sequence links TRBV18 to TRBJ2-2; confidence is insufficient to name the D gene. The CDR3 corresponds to CASSPQSDTGELFF. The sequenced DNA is TGTGCCAGCTCACCACAATCCGACACCGGGGAGCTGTTTTTT.